One and the same sample provided the 23 T cell receptor beta chains below, sequenced in a study of blood T cells in healthy people across ages. A second PCR, run for roughly 6 to 11 cycles, used a sample-barcoded 5' primer plus a J-beta primer mix. TCRdb called the 5' RACE reads again in MiXCR, with one record for every CDR3 protein. The data show about 580,000 distinct CDR3 sequences, roughly 48% seen once. Sample: blood. The source is an elderly man in good health.

The rearrangement uses TRBV20-1 and TRBJ1-2, with 7 bases that match TRBD1. The length of the CDR3 is 15 residues. The V and J ends lost 6 bases and 7 bases, in that order; junction bases with no gene match: 17. Germline V gene sequence: CDR1 DFQATT, CDR2 SNEGSKA (reference sequence). In DNA, the CDR3 is TGCAGTGCCCCAAGAGGGGCAGGGGGAATGACTGGCTACACCTTC. This gives the protein CSAPRGAGGMTGYTF.

Here the CDR3 reads CASSLGTDTEAFF. The CDR3, as DNA: TGTGCCAGCAGCTTAGGTACGGACACTGAAGCTTTCTTT. The gene calls are TRBV7-9 and TRBJ1-1; D unclear. The germline V and J ends were trimmed by 1 base and 3 bases, with 6 bases remaining between them. Germline loops: CDR1 SEHNR, CDR2 FQNEAQ (reference sequence). The CDR3 is made up of 13 amino acids. The full variable domain, its missing parts supplied by reference TRBV7-9 and TRBJ1-1, is DTGVSQNPRHKITKRGQNVTFRCDPISEHNRLYWYRQTLGQGPEFLTYFQNEAQLEKSRLLSDRFSAERPKGSFSTLEIQRTEQGDSAMYLCASSLGTDTEAFFGQGTRLTVV.

The table lists this clonotype with a count of one. The junction departs from the called germline gene at one end, perhaps through a read error. The V and J genes are TRBV12-3 or TRBV12-4 and TRBJ2-3; D is unclear. The CDR3 spans 15 residues. CDR3 protein: CASSFPGVITDAQYF. DNA for the CDR3: TGTGCCAGCAGTTTTCCGGGCGTCATCACAGATGCGCAGTATTTT.

This clonotype was counted ten times or more. The chain has TRBV6-5 and TRBJ1-1, with no clear D. V was clipped by 6 bases and J by 1 base, with 12 bases between them. CDR1 is MNHEY, CDR2 SVGAGI, per germline. The CDR3 is 14 residues long. The CDR3, as DNA: TGTGCCAGCAGCCCTACCCGGACGAACACTGAAGCTTTCTTT. As protein: CASSPTRTNTEAFF.

This clonotype was counted at least ten times. The V call is TRBV6-6, the J call TRBJ1-5; 7 nucleotides match TRBD1. CDR1 is MNHNY, CDR2 SVGAGI, per germline (reference sequence). J gave up 1 base and V 3 bases, and 3 bases lay outside the gene matches. CDR3 length: 15 residues. The chain's CDR3 is CASSYLGQSNQPQHF. The CDR3 DNA reads TGTGCCAGCAGTTATTTGGGACAGAGCAATCAGCCCCAGCATTTT.

J is TRBJ2-1 and V is TRBV6-5, with D unresolved. Per the germline V gene, CDR1 is MNHEY and CDR2 is SVGAGI. There are 13 residues in the CDR3. The V and J ends lost 9 bases and 5 bases respectively, with 14 bases between them. CDR3: CASRSQINNEQFF. The CDR3 DNA is TGTGCCAGTAGAAGCCAAATAAACAATGAGCAGTTCTTC.

This clonotype has more than one count but fewer than ten. The V call is TRBV20-1, the J call TRBJ2-7, with D uncertain. This CDR3 spans 11 amino acids. CDR1 and CDR2 (germline): DFQATT, SNEGSKA (reference sequence). V dropped 6 bases and J dropped 6 bases, with 12 bases sitting between them. The CDR3 loop reads CSAPRRTEQYF. CDR3 DNA: TGCAGTGCCCCGAGGAGAACCGAGCAGTACTTC.

V usage is TRBV7-2 and J usage is TRBJ1-4; weak D call: TRBD1 (5 bases). Germline-derived CDR1 and CDR2 are SGHTA and FQGNSA. Trimming took off 4 bases at V and 7 bases at J, with 13 bases between the two ends. The CDR3 is 14 amino acids. The CDR3 here is CASSSQAGVEKLFF. In nucleotides, the CDR3 is TGTGCCAGCAGCTCACAGGCCGGGGTTGAAAAACTGTTTTTT.

The V gene is TRBV6-6, the J gene TRBJ1-5, with TRBD1 identical over 7 bases. Germline V lookup: CDR1 MNHNY, CDR2 SVGAGI (reference sequence). This CDR3 is built from 15 residues. Trimming removed 1 base from V and 0 bases from J; junction bases left unmatched: 0. The CDR3: CASSYWDSSNQPQHF. As DNA, the CDR3 is TGTGCCAGCAGTTACTGGGACAGTAGCAATCAGCCCCAGCATTTT.

There are many counts of this clonotype. The V gene is TRBV29-1, the J gene TRBJ2-5; a possible D gene is TRBD2 (6 bases). This CDR3 is 12 amino acids long. Germline CDR1 is SQVTM and CDR2 is ANQGSEA. V was pared by 8 bases and J by 5 bases, with 15 bases between. The CDR3 sequence: CSLASGSETQYF. The DNA for the CDR3 is TGCAGCCTCGCCTCCGGGAGCGAGACCCAGTACTTC.

This clonotype was seen at least ten times. V usage is TRBV5-1 and J usage is TRBJ2-3; no firm D call. V lost 4 bases and J 0 bases, leaving 6 bases between the germline ends. Germline loops: CDR1 SGHRS, CDR2 YFSETQ. The CDR3 has 13 residues. DNA of the CDR3: TGCGCCAGCAGCGAGGCTAGCACAGATACGCAGTATTTT. Translation gives CASSEASTDTQYF.

This chain links TRBV15 with TRBJ2-1, with 7 bases aligning to TRBD2. Germline V gives CDR1 LNHNV, CDR2 YYDKDF (reference sequence). The CDR3 has 15 residues. V lost 1 base and J lost 2; bases outside the gene matches: 2. CDR3 region: CATSRGGSTYNEQFF. The CDR3 DNA sequence: TGTGCCACCAGCAGAGGCGGGAGTACCTACAATGAGCAGTTCTTC.

CDR3 sequence: CASSPNRATASASLHF. The CDR3 coding sequence is TGTGCCAGCAGCCCAAATAGGGCCACCGCGTCGGCTTCCCTCCACTTT. This chain connects TRBV4-2 to TRBJ1-6; D unresolved. The V and J ends lost 4 bases and 14 bases respectively, with 24 bases between them. This CDR3 has 16 residues. CDR1 is LGHNA and CDR2 is YNFKEQ in the germline V gene.

Details on this clonotype: Germline is not matched at one junction end, which may reflect a read error. V gene TRBV3-1 combines with J gene TRBJ2-2; 10 nucleotides align to TRBD1. CDR3 size: 16 residues. The germline CDR1 and CDR2 sequences are LGHDT and YNNKEL (reference sequence). CDR3 nucleotide sequence: TGTGCCGGCAGAAAACGGGACAGGGGGAACACCGGGGAGCTGTTTTTT. As protein: CAGRKRDRGNTGELFF.

A remark on this clonotype: A single base separates this from a much larger clone, so it may be a read error. The chain recombines TRBV7-2 with TRBJ2-7; D not certain. Germline V gives CDR1 SGHTA, CDR2 FQGNSA. Trimming took 2 bases from V and 0 from J, leaving 11 bases between them. This CDR3 comprises 15 residues. The CDR3 DNA reads as TGTGCCAGCAGCTTACAAGTGGGCCCCTCCTACGAGCAGTACTTC. Translating it yields CASSLQVGPSYEQYF.

This chain connects TRBV14 to TRBJ2-3; D might be TRBD2 (6 bases). CDR1 and CDR2 (germline): SGHDN, FVKESK. The CDR3 extends over 14 amino acids. Trimming shortened V by 1 base and J by 6 bases, and 11 bases separated the two germline ends. The CDR3 coding sequence is TGTGCCAGCAGCCAAGCCCTAGCGACCGATACGCAGTATTTT. Its translation: CASSQALATDTQYF.

This clonotype was recorded a few times. This chain connects TRBV24-1 to TRBJ2-1; tentatively, D is TRBD2 (5 bases). V was pared by 3 bases and J by 7 bases, with 12 bases between. CDR3 size: 14 residues. The germline V gene has CDR1 KGHDR and CDR2 SFDVKD. CDR3 nucleotide sequence: TGTGCCACCAGTGATACGGGGAAGATGAATGAGCAGTTCTTC. The encoded protein is CATSDTGKMNEQFF.

This clonotype turned up a few times. At one boundary the junction diverges from the germline segment, which might be a read error. The chain joins TRBV7-9 to TRBJ2-5, with D perhaps TRBD1 (6 bases). The CDR3 is made up of 15 amino acids. Germline CDR1 and CDR2: SEHNR and FQNEAQ (reference sequence). CDR3 protein: CASSLGNRVQETQYF. As DNA, the CDR3 is TGTGCCAGCAGTTTAGGTAACAGGGTCCAAGAGACCCAGTACTTC. The full variable domain, completed using reference TRBV7-9 and TRBJ2-5, is DTGVSQNPRHKITKRGQNVTFRCDPISEHNRLYWYRQTLGQGPEFLTYFQNEAQLEKSRLLSDRFSAERPKGSFSTLEIQRTEQGDSAMYLCASSLGNRVQETQYFGPGTRLLVL.

DNA for the CDR3: TGCAGTACTCGACCACTAGCGGGAGTCACCTACGAGCAGTTCTTC. It encodes CSTRPLAGVTYEQFF. The chain uses TRBV20-1 and TRBJ2-1; 11 nucleotides line up with TRBD2. Germline CDR1 DFQATT, CDR2 SNEGSKA (reference sequence). This CDR3 is 15 amino acids long. With 8 bases clipped from V and 10 bases from J, the junction kept 16 bases outside the gene matches.

This chain uses TRBV27 with TRBJ2-5; 10 bases fit TRBD1. The closer fit of TRBJ2-7 to the DNA end suggests the J call may be wrong. In germline, CDR1 is MNHEY, CDR2 SMNVEV (reference sequence). The CDR3 is 15 amino acids. CDR3 in DNA: TGTGCCAGCAGGGCGTACCGGGACAGGGGTAACGAGCAGTACTTC. This translates into CASRAYRDRGNEQYF.

The table lists this clonotype with a few counts. J is TRBJ2-1 and V is TRBV20-1, with D perhaps matching TRBD2 (6 bases). The CDR3 has 15 residues. CDR1 and CDR2 (germline): DFQATT, SNEGSKA (reference sequence). Trimming took off 6 bases at V and 5 bases at J, with 20 bases between the two ends. The CDR3 sequence is CSAKSGQGLNNEQFF. In DNA, the CDR3 is TGCAGTGCAAAGAGCGGGCAGGGCCTCAACAATGAGCAGTTCTTC.

V usage is TRBV7-3 and J usage is TRBJ2-3; a possible D gene is TRBD1 (5 bases). Germline CDR1 and CDR2: SGHTA and FQGTGA. The CDR3 consists of 16 residues. Between the trimmed V and J ends, which lost 0 bases and 6 bases, there was a span of 16 bases. The CDR3 protein is CASSLTSPGNRDTQYF. The CDR3 nucleotides are TGTGCCAGCAGCTTAACATCCCCAGGGAATAGGGATACGCAGTATTTT.

The J gene is TRBJ1-2, the V gene TRBV12-3 or TRBV12-4; D uncertain. CDR3 length: 12 amino acids. The V and J ends lost 7 bases and 7 bases respectively, with 13 bases between them. CDR3 in DNA: TGTGCCAGCACCCCCGGGCGGGTTGGCTACACCTTC. This sequence encodes CASTPGRVGYTF.